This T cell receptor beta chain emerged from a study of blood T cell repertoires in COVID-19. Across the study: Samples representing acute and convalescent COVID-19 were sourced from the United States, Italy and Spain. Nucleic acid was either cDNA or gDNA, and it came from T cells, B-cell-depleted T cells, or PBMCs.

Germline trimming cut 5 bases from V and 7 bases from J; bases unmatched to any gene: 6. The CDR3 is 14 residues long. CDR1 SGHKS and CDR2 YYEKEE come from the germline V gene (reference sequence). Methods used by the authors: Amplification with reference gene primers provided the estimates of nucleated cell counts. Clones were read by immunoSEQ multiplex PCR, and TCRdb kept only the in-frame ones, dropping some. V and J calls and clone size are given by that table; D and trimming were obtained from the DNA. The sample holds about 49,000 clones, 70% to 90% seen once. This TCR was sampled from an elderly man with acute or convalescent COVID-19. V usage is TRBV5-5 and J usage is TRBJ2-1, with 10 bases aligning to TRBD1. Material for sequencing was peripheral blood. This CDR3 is CASRSGTGANEQFF. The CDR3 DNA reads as TGTGCCAGCAGATCTGGGACAGGGGCAAATGAGCAGTTCTTC.